One sample yielded the 7 T cell receptor beta chains listed below, sequenced in a study of stem cell transplantation in POMP-related autoinflammatory disease. Data came from immunoSEQ multiplex PCR; TCRdb stores just in-frame clones and leaves some out. The profile shows tens of thousands of clones, under 95% of them singletons. The source material was CD4+ T cells from PBMCs, sampled after stem cell transplantation. Receptors originate from a human patient with POMP-related autoinflammation and immune dysregulation (PRAID). Some T cells may arise from the graft donor.

The chain joins TRBV7-2 to TRBJ1-2, with 9 bases matching TRBD1. The V gene end was trimmed by 1 base and the J gene end by 5 bases; junction bases not matched to a gene: 8. The CDR3 contains 16 residues. The germline CDR1 and CDR2 sequences are SGHTA and FQGNSA. Here the CDR3 reads CASSLVGTGSIYGYTF. The CDR3, as DNA: TGTGCCAGCAGCTTAGTCGGGACAGGGTCTATTTATGGCTACACCTTC.

This chain uses TRBV5-1 with TRBJ2-4, with D perhaps matching TRBD2 (5 bases). Germline V gene sequence: CDR1 SGHRS, CDR2 YFSETQ. The V end lost 0 bases, the J end lost 6 bases, and 13 bases lay between the germline ends. The length of the CDR3 is 15 residues. The CDR3 DNA follows: TGCGCCAGCAGCTTGGATGTCAGGAGGTCAAACATTCAGTACTTC. Protein: CASSLDVRRSNIQYF.

The rearrangement uses TRBV5-6 and TRBJ1-2; 8 bases match TRBD1. The CDR3 covers 16 residues. From germline, CDR1 is SGHDT and CDR2 YYEEEE. V shed 3 bases and J 2 bases; nucleotides not matched to a gene: 9. The CDR3 is CASSSIATGDNYGYTF. The CDR3 coding sequence is TGTGCCAGCAGCTCCATTGCGACAGGGGACAACTATGGCTACACCTTC.

This CDR3 reads CASSSRLAGARSTDTQYF. The CDR3 DNA is TGTGCCAGCAGCTCCCGACTAGCGGGGGCGAGGAGCACAGATACGCAGTATTTT. The genes are TRBV7-9 and TRBJ2-3; 12 positions match TRBD2. CDR3 size: 18 residues. V shed 4 bases and J 0 bases; nucleotides not matched to a gene: 8. Germline V gene lookup returns CDR1 SEHNR and CDR2 FQNEAQ (reference sequence).

The chain has TRBV2 and TRBJ2-1; tentative D call: TRBD1 (6 bases). Germline values: CDR1 SNHLY, CDR2 FYNNEI. The CDR3 contains 16 residues. V shed 10 bases and J shed 7 bases, with 26 bases lying between them. CDR3 loop: CATQGVEGRARNEQFF. CDR3 in DNA: TGTGCCACACAGGGAGTTGAGGGCAGGGCCCGTAATGAGCAGTTCTTC.

The chain carries TRBV20-1 and TRBJ2-5; D call uncertain. The CDR3 runs 11 residues. Germline-derived CDR1 and CDR2 are DFQATT and SNEGSKA (reference sequence). The V gene lost 7 bases and the J gene lost 3 bases, with 9 bases spanning the gap. CDR3 sequence reads: CSGLVKETQYF. DNA for the CDR3: TGCAGTGGTTTGGTTAAAGAGACCCAGTACTTC.

This clone occurred once. V and J are TRBV5-1 and TRBJ2-4, with D uncertain. Germline assignment: CDR1 SGHRS and CDR2 YFSETQ. The length of the CDR3 is 14 residues. The V gene lost 1 base and the J gene lost 8 bases, with 13 bases spanning the gap. CDR3 nucleotide sequence: TGCGCCAGCAGCTTGAATTCAGGTCGGGACATTCAGTACTTC. This gives the protein CASSLNSGRDIQYF.